The present T cell receptor (beta chain) was sequenced within a study of T cells in Graves' hyperthyroidism and ophthalmopathy. Study results and limitations: With a median lead of about 6.9 months before onset, the model predicted ophthalmopathy.

With 3 bases removed from V and 3 bases from J, the gap between germline ends came to 9 bases. This CDR3 region has 13 residues. CDR1 and CDR2 (germline): PRHDT, FYEKMQ (reference sequence). RNA transcripts served as the template for amplifying TCR beta CDR3 regions. With the HTBI primer set, the TCR CDR3 went through a first round of RT-PCR. Using its own MiXCR run on the multiplex PCR reads, TCRdb lists one record per CDR3 protein. The data hold 300,000 to 450,000 distinct CDR3 sequences, with about 17% observed a single time. Those with hyperthyroidism were 18 to 65 years old, newly diagnosed, and ill for under 2 months. To note about this clonotype: Its antigen is not identified.

This chain joins TRBV13 and TRBJ2-7; D uncertain. The sequencing sample was made of blood. The TCR was taken from a woman under 40 with Graves' hyperthyroidism that later progressed to Graves' ophthalmopathy. CDR3 nucleotides: TGTGCCAGCAGCTTTCCGGGTAACTACGAGCAGTACTTC. Its translation: CASSFPGNYEQYF.